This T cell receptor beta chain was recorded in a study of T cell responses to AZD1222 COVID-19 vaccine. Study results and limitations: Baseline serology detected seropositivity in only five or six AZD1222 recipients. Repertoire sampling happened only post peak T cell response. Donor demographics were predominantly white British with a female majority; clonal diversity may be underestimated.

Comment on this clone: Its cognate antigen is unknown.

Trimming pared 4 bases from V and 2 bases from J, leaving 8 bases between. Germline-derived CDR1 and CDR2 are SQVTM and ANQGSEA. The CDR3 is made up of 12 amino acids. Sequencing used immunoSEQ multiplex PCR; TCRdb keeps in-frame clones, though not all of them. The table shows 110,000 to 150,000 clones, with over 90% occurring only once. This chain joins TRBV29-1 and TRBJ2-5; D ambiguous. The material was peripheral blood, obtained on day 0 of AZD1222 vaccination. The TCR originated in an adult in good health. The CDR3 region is CSVGERQETQYF. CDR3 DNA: TGCAGCGTTGGAGAGAGACAAGAGACCCAGTACTTC.